The 23 T cell receptor beta chains below all came from one sample that was sequenced in a study of cytomegalovirus exposure and HLA in healthy donors. Primers included in the PCR were 60 Vbeta and 13 Jbeta primers. Sequencing used immunoSEQ multiplex PCR; TCRdb keeps in-frame clones, though not all of them. Among some 150,000 clones listed, approximately 80% were seen once. The sequencing sample was made of PBMCs. Source of these receptors: a man aged 25-45 years in good health and CMV-seropositive.

V usage is TRBV19 and J usage is TRBJ2-1; D is ambiguous. Germline V gene sequence: CDR1 LNHDA, CDR2 SQIVND (reference sequence). There are 16 residues in the CDR3. The V gene lost 1 base and the J gene lost 7 bases, with 17 bases spanning the gap. CDR3 DNA: TGTGCCAGTAGTATAGTCCGCCTAGTGGTTATTAATGAGCAGTTCTTC. Amino acid sequence: CASSIVRLVVINEQFF. Full variable domain (missing parts from reference TRBV19 and TRBJ2-1): DGGITQSPKYLFRKEGQNVTLSCEQNLNHDAMYWYRQDPGQGLRLIYYSQIVNDFQKGDIAEGYSVSREKKESFPLTVTSAQKNPTAFYLCASSIVRLVVINEQFFGPGTRLTVL.

This clone was detected only a few times. This chain links TRBV6-1 with TRBJ2-2; weak D call: TRBD1 (5 bases). V was cut by 4 bases and J by 6 bases, with 15 bases left in between. The CDR3 totals 15 residues. CDR1 and CDR2 (germline): MNHNS, SASEGT. Here the CDR3 DNA reads TGTGCCAGCAGTGTTATGTCAGGGTTTTCCGGGGAGCTGTTTTTT. This translates into CASSVMSGFSGELFF.

V gene TRBV28 combines with J gene TRBJ2-7, with 9 bases matching TRBD1. With 2 bases clipped from V and 3 bases from J, the junction kept 2 bases outside the gene matches. The CDR3 covers 14 residues. The V gene's germline CDR1 is MDHEN and CDR2 SYDVKM. The CDR3 reads CASSLPGQGYEQYF. In DNA form, the CDR3 reads TGTGCCAGCAGTTTACCGGGACAGGGCTACGAGCAGTACTTC. Supplemented by reference TRBV28 and TRBJ2-7, the full variable domain reads DVKVTQSSRYLVKRTGEKVFLECVQDMDHENMFWYRQDPGLGLRLIYFSYDVKMKEKGDIPEGYSVSREKKERFSLILESASTNQTSMYLCASSLPGQGYEQYFGPGTRLTVT.

V and J are TRBV2 and TRBJ2-3, with D possibly being TRBD1 (5 bases). Germline loops: CDR1 SNHLY, CDR2 FYNNEI. V was shortened by 1 base and J by 4 bases, with 9 bases between the two germline ends. The CDR3 spans 14 residues. The CDR3 DNA reads TGTGCCAGCAGTGAAGGGGGCGTCTCAGATACGCAGTATTTT. As protein: CASSEGGVSDTQYF.

The V gene is TRBV4-1, the J gene TRBJ1-5; the D gene is possibly TRBD1 (5 bases). The CDR3 sequence is 16 residues long. Trimming cost V 1 base and J 0 bases, with 10 bases left between them. Germline values: CDR1 MGHRA, CDR2 YSYEKL. This CDR3 is CASSQGWTNSNQPQHF. Written as DNA, the CDR3 is TGCGCCAGCAGCCAAGGTTGGACAAATAGCAATCAGCCCCAGCATTTT.

The V and J genes are TRBV9 and TRBJ2-5; D possibly corresponds to TRBD1 (5 bases). Gene TRBJ2-7 matches the end of the DNA better, so the J call may be wrong. Germline CDR1 is SGDLS and CDR2 is YYNGEE. The CDR3 has 16 amino acids. The CDR3 region is CASSVEAGSNSYEQYF. The CDR3 nucleotides are TGTGCCAGCAGCGTAGAGGCAGGGTCGAACTCCTACGAGCAGTACTTC.

This clone was seen once. This chain uses TRBV18 with TRBJ2-7; 7 nucleotides match TRBD1. The length of the CDR3 is 15 residues. Germline-derived CDR1 and CDR2 are KGHSH and LQKENI. The J segment lost 2 bases and the V segment lost 6 bases, leaving 10 bases of the junction unmatched. The CDR3 bases are TGTGCCAGCTCTCCTCAGACAGGGACCCCCTACGAGCAGTACTTC. Translation: CASSPQTGTPYEQYF.

Remarks on this clone: The sample contains more than one DNA sequence encoding this CDR3. The chain couples TRBV6-1 to TRBJ2-5; the D is unclear. Trimming took off 2 bases at V and 5 bases at J, with 9 bases between the two ends. CDR1 is MNHNS, CDR2 SASEGT, per germline. This CDR3 has 13 amino acids. The CDR3 loop is CASSENGGETQYF. DNA for the CDR3: TGTGCCAGCAGTGAAAATGGTGGCGAGACCCAGTACTTC.

This rearrangement joins TRBV10-1 to TRBJ2-3; D is undetermined. Germline assignment: CDR1 WNHNN and CDR2 SYGVQD (reference sequence). Trimming pared 0 bases from V and 6 bases from J, leaving 10 bases between. This CDR3 is built from 14 residues. DNA for the CDR3: TGCGCCAGCAGTGAGTCTGGTGGCTTTGATACGCAGTATTTT. The encoded protein is CASSESGGFDTQYF.

This clone was found a few times. This chain connects TRBV11-2 to TRBJ1-2; D gene unclear. CDR1 is SGHAT, CDR2 FQNNGV, per germline. The CDR3 loop spans 15 amino acids. V was cut by 0 bases and J by 4 bases, with 12 bases left in between. The CDR3 region is CASSLDSGEPYGYTF. The CDR3 DNA is TGTGCCAGCAGCTTAGATAGCGGGGAACCCTATGGCTACACCTTC.

In the case of this clone: The junction departs from the called germline gene at one end, perhaps through a read error. This chain uses TRBV11-2 with TRBJ2-7; 10 bases are a match to TRBD2. The CDR3 spans 13 residues. Germline CDR1 is SGHAT and CDR2 is FQNNGV. The DNA for the CDR3 is TGTGCCAGCAGCTTAGAGGTGGGACTAGCGTCCTCCTTC. Translating gives CASSLEVGLASSF.

This clone has more than one count but fewer than ten. The chain combines TRBV5-5 with TRBJ2-3, with a tentative D call TRBD1 (5 bases). Germline V gene data show CDR1 as SGHKS and CDR2 as YYEKEE (reference sequence). The CDR3 is 15 residues long. V lost 2 bases and J lost 1, with 11 bases in between. The CDR3 here is CASSFEGVRTDTQYF. For the CDR3, the DNA is TGTGCCAGCAGCTTTGAAGGGGTCCGCACAGATACGCAGTATTTT.

This clone was seen a few times. The genes are TRBV29-1 and TRBJ2-1, with D perhaps matching TRBD2 (5 bases). With 4 bases removed from V and 5 bases from J, the gap between germline ends came to 9 bases. Germline V gene data show CDR1 as SQVTM and CDR2 as ANQGSEA. The CDR3 is 12 residues long. The CDR3 spells CSVADGDNEQFF. The CDR3 DNA reads TGCAGCGTTGCCGACGGGGACAATGAGCAGTTCTTC.

The gene calls are TRBV11-3 and TRBJ2-3; the match to TRBD2 covers 15 bases. The CDR3 has 18 residues. After removal of 5 bases from V and 2 bases from J, the junction contained 8 bases not matched to a gene. Germline CDR1 reads SGHNT; CDR2 reads YENEEA. In DNA form, the CDR3 reads TGTGCCAGCAGCGTTGGACTAGCGGGAGGGCTAATCACAGATACGCAGTATTTT. It specifies CASSVGLAGGLITDTQYF.

The table lists this clone with a few counts. V usage is TRBV18 and J usage is TRBJ1-4; no clear D gene. The CDR3 is 15 amino acids. The germline V and J ends were trimmed by 3 bases and 6 bases, with 14 bases remaining between them. Germline V CDR1 and CDR2: KGHSH, LQKENI. CDR3 nucleotide sequence: TGTGCCAGCTCACCTTTACAAGGGAGTGATGAAAAACTGTTTTTT. It translates to CASSPLQGSDEKLFF.

The V gene is TRBV28, the J gene TRBJ1-1; the match to TRBD1 covers 7 bases. The germline gives CDR1 MDHEN, CDR2 SYDVKM. The CDR3 has 12 amino acids. Unmatched junction bases numbered 1, after V lost 5 bases and J lost 4 bases. As DNA, the CDR3 is TGTGCCAGCAGTCGACAGGGCACTGAAGCTTTCTTT. Protein: CASSRQGTEAFF. Looking up the rest from reference TRBV28 and TRBJ1-1 gives the full variable domain: DVKVTQSSRYLVKRTGEKVFLECVQDMDHENMFWYRQDPGLGLRLIYFSYDVKMKEKGDIPEGYSVSREKKERFSLILESASTNQTSMYLCASSRQGTEAFFGQGTRLTVV.

CDR3 bases: TGTGCCAGCAGAATAAGCGGGCACTCCTACGAGCAGTACTTC. Its translation is CASRISGHSYEQYF. V and J are TRBV28 and TRBJ2-7; tentative D call: TRBD2 (6 bases). The CDR3 is 14 residues long. Germline V gives CDR1 MDHEN, CDR2 SYDVKM. V was trimmed by 6 bases and J by 0 bases, leaving 12 bases between them.

The chain employs TRBV27 and TRBJ2-5, with 7 bases fitting TRBD1. CDR3 length: 14 amino acids. From germline, CDR1 is MNHEY and CDR2 SMNVEV (reference sequence). V lost 6 bases to trimming and J lost 1 base; unmatched junction nucleotides: 5. CDR3 protein: CASSRDRAQETQYF. CDR3 in DNA: TGTGCCAGCAGCCGAGACAGGGCCCAAGAGACCCAGTACTTC.

This rearrangement joins TRBV7-2 to TRBJ1-3, with D possibly TRBD1 on 5 matching bases. The CDR3 runs to 15 residues. Trimming stripped 5 bases from V and 2 bases from J, with 13 bases between. Per germline, CDR1 SGHTA and CDR2 FQGNSA. Here the CDR3 DNA reads TGTGCCAGCAGCCCGAGTTGGGGGGCTGGAAACACCATATATTTT. Its translation: CASSPSWGAGNTIYF. The full variable domain, its missing parts supplied by reference TRBV7-2 and TRBJ1-3, is GAGVSQSPSNKVTEKGKDVELRCDPISGHTALYWYRQSLGQGLEFLIYFQGNSAPDKSGLPSDRFSAERTGGSVSTLTIQRTQQEDSAVYLCASSPSWGAGNTIYFGEGSWLTVV.

The chain combines TRBV28 with TRBJ1-5; weak D call: TRBD1 (5 bases). The germline V gene has CDR1 MDHEN and CDR2 SYDVKM. V dropped 5 bases and J dropped 3 bases, with 14 bases sitting between them. The CDR3 sequence is 15 residues long. The CDR3 protein is CASSGPGGTNQPQHF. The CDR3 bases are TGTGCCAGCAGTGGCCCGGGGGGAACCAATCAGCCCCAGCATTTT.

This clone was observed a single time. J is TRBJ2-5 and V is TRBV4-1, with D tentatively TRBD1 (5 bases). V was pared by 1 base and J by 5 bases, with 14 bases between. This CDR3 spans 15 amino acids. CDR1 and CDR2 from the germline V gene are MGHRA and YSYEKL. CDR3 in amino acids: CASSQVGAQRETQYF. CDR3 nucleotide sequence: TGCGCCAGCAGCCAAGTTGGGGCCCAGAGGGAGACCCAGTACTTC.

V gene TRBV2 combines with J gene TRBJ2-2; 7 positions match TRBD1. From germline, CDR1 is SNHLY and CDR2 FYNNEI. The V segment lost 3 bases and the J segment 1 base; nucleotides outside the gene matches: 2. The CDR3 consists of 15 residues. The CDR3 loop reads CASSEYRGNTGELFF. CDR3 DNA: TGTGCCAGCAGTGAGTACAGGGGGAACACCGGGGAGCTGTTTTTT.

The chain carries TRBV27 and TRBJ1-5; TRBD1 matches 7 bases. The germline gives CDR1 MNHEY, CDR2 SMNVEV (reference sequence). The ends lost 6 bases at V and 6 bases at J; junction bases unmatched: 5. The CDR3 loop spans 13 amino acids. CDR3 protein: CASRTGDAQPQHF. Written as DNA, the CDR3 is TGTGCCAGCAGAACAGGGGATGCTCAGCCCCAGCATTTT.